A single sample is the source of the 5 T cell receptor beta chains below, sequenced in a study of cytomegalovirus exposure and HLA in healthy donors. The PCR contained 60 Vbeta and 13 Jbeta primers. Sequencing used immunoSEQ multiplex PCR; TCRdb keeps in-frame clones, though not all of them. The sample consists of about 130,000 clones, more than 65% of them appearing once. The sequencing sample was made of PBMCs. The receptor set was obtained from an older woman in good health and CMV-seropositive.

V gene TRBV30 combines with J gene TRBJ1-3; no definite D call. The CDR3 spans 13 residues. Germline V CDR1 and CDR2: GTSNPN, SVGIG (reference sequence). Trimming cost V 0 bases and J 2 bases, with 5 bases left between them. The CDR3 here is CAWSVSTGNTIYF. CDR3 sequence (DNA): TGTGCCTGGAGTGTAAGCACTGGAAACACCATATATTTT.

The CDR3 sequence is CASSPTIGGYGNTIYF. CDR3 nucleotide sequence: TGTGCCAGCAGCCCCACTATAGGGGGTTATGGAAACACCATATATTTT. The rearrangement links TRBV7-2 to TRBJ1-3, with a possible D match to TRBD1 (6 bases). Trimming removed 5 bases from V and 3 bases from J, with 17 bases in between. Germline lookup yields CDR1 SGHTA and CDR2 FQGNSA. The CDR3 runs to 16 residues.

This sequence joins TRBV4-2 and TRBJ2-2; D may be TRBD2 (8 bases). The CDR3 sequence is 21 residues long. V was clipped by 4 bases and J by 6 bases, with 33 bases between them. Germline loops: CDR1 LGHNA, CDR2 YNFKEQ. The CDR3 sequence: CASSRPLPGGLAGHPPGELFF. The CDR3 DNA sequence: TGTGCCAGCAGCCGGCCTCTCCCAGGGGGTCTAGCGGGCCACCCGCCCGGGGAGCTGTTTTTT.

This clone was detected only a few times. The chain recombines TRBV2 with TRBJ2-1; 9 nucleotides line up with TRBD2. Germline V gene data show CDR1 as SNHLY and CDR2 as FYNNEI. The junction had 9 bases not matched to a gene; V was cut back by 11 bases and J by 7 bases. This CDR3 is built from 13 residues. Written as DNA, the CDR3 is TGTGCCGCGCTGGCGGGAGGGTCTAATGAGCAGTTCTTC. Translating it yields CAALAGGSNEQFF. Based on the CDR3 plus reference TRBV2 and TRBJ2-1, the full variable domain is EPEVTQTPSHQVTQMGQEVILRCVPISNHLYFYWYRQILGQKVEFLVSFYNNEISEKSEIFDDQFSVERPDGSNFTLKIRSTKLEDSAMYFCAALAGGSNEQFFGPGTRLTVL.

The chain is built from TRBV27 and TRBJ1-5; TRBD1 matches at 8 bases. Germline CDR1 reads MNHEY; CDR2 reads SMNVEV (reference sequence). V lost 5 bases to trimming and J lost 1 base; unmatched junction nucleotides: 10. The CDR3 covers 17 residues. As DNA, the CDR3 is TGTGCCAGCAGTCACCGGCCACAGGGGGAAAGCAATCAGCCCCAGCATTTT. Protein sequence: CASSHRPQGESNQPQHF.